This T cell receptor (beta chain) appears in the sequencing data of a study of blood T cell repertoires in COVID-19. For the study at large: Collection of acute and convalescent COVID-19 samples took place in the United States, Italy and Spain. T cells, B-cell-depleted T cells, or PBMCs supplied cDNA or gDNA.

This table comes from immunoSEQ multiplex PCR, and its TCRdb copy is limited to in-frame clones, with some not included. The sample contains some 200,000 clones, roughly 76% of which appear only once. The receptor's source is a woman of 80 years or more with COVID-19, enrolled during active disease. Sequencing was done on a sample of peripheral blood.

The CDR3 region is CASTRPSGRYEQFF. As DNA, the CDR3 is TGTGCCAGCACTAGGCCGAGCGGAAGATACGAGCAGTTCTTC. J is TRBJ2-1 and V is TRBV28; weak D call: TRBD2 (5 bases). The CDR3 is made up of 14 amino acids. Trimming stripped 7 bases from V and 10 bases from J, with 20 bases between. From germline, CDR1 is MDHEN and CDR2 SYDVKM.